These 16 T cell receptor beta chains were sequenced from one sample in a study of cytomegalovirus exposure and HLA in healthy donors. TCRdb's table, derived via immunoSEQ multiplex PCR, lists solely in-frame clones and lacks some. The sample carries about 150,000 clones, around 88% recorded once. Material for sequencing was PBMCs. These receptors came from a young man in good health and CMV-seropositive.

The chain carries TRBV6-1 and TRBJ2-7; D unclear. The CDR3 has 14 residues. Trimming pared 4 bases from V and 0 bases from J, leaving 10 bases between. Per germline, CDR1 MNHNS and CDR2 SASEGT. The CDR3 spells CASSAPGSSYEQYF. DNA for the CDR3: TGTGCCAGCAGTGCCCCGGGTAGCTCCTACGAGCAGTACTTC.

The CDR3 DNA is TGTGCCAGCAGCCAAGGGGATGAAAAACTGTTTTTT. Translated, it gives CASSQGDEKLFF. This rearrangement joins TRBV5-6 to TRBJ1-4; perhaps TRBD1 as D (5 bases). From germline, CDR1 is SGHDT and CDR2 YYEEEE. This CDR3 region has 12 residues. V was pared by 4 bases and J by 6 bases, with 7 bases between.

The chain employs TRBV18 and TRBJ1-2, with 7 bases identical to TRBD1. CDR1 and CDR2 (germline): KGHSH, LQKENI. The ends lost 5 bases at V and 0 bases at J; junction bases unmatched: 6. The CDR3 runs to 15 residues. The CDR3 nucleotides read TGTGCCAGCTCAATACGGGACAGCTCTAACTATGGCTACACCTTC. Translation gives CASSIRDSSNYGYTF.

This chain links TRBV11-2 with TRBJ2-5; 8 bases are shared with TRBD1. The CDR3 extends over 15 amino acids. Germline-derived CDR1 and CDR2 are SGHAT and FQNNGV. After removal of 5 bases from V and 5 bases from J, the junction contained 10 bases not matched to a gene. The CDR3 loop reads CASSRIGTGEETQYF. In DNA form, the CDR3 reads TGTGCCAGCAGCCGTATTGGGACAGGAGAGGAGACCCAGTACTTC.

The chain has TRBV4-3 and TRBJ2-1, with 8 bases aligning to TRBD2. The V gene end was trimmed by 0 bases and the J gene end by 5 bases; junction bases not matched to a gene: 9. The CDR3 covers 17 residues. Germline V gene lookup returns CDR1 LGHNA and CDR2 YSLEER. CDR3 residues: CASSQDYTGGPHNEQFF. The DNA of the CDR3 is TGCGCCAGCAGCCAAGATTATACGGGGGGGCCCCACAATGAGCAGTTCTTC.

The rearrangement links TRBV27 to TRBJ2-7; D possibly corresponds to TRBD1 (6 bases). CDR1 MNHEY and CDR2 SMNVEV come from the germline V gene (reference sequence). This CDR3 is built from 13 residues. V lost 4 bases, J lost 2 bases, and 9 bases lay in between. CDR3 sequence (DNA): TGTGCCAGCAGTTCTACAGGGCCCTACGAGCAGTACTTC. Translated, it gives CASSSTGPYEQYF.

The chain carries TRBV6-5 and TRBJ2-5; the match to TRBD2 covers 13 bases. The CDR3 covers 15 residues. CDR1 is MNHEY and CDR2 is SVGAGI in the germline V gene. After removal of 4 bases from V and 4 bases from J, the junction contained 3 bases not matched to a gene. CDR3 sequence (DNA): TGTGCCAGCAGTTGGACTAGCGGGAGTCGAGAGACCCAGTACTTC. This codes for CASSWTSGSRETQYF.

The chain links TRBV2 to TRBJ1-4; D unresolved. CDR3 length equals 11 residues. V shed 4 bases and J shed 8 bases, with 5 bases lying between them. CDR1 SNHLY and CDR2 FYNNEI come from the germline V gene. The CDR3 DNA sequence: TGTGCCAGCAGTGCACGGGAAAAACTGTTTTTT. Its translation is CASSAREKLFF.

This chain connects TRBV27 to TRBJ2-3; 8 bases match TRBD1. V lost 3 bases to trimming and J lost 0 bases; unmatched junction nucleotides: 11. This CDR3 is 18 amino acids long. Per germline, CDR1 MNHEY and CDR2 SMNVEV (reference sequence). CDR3 sequence: CASSFLGSGQGSTDTQYF. DNA for the CDR3: TGTGCCAGCAGTTTTTTAGGGTCTGGACAGGGAAGCACAGATACGCAGTATTTT.

This chain joins TRBV15 and TRBJ2-2, with D possibly TRBD2 on 6 matching bases. The V gene's germline CDR1 is LNHNV and CDR2 YYDKDF (reference sequence). The CDR3 covers 15 residues. The V end was cut by 0 bases, the J end by 4 bases, with 9 bases between. The CDR3 DNA reads TGTGCCACCAGCAGAGATGGGGGGAGCACCGGGGAGCTGTTTTTT. It encodes CATSRDGGSTGELFF.

The chain combines TRBV10-2 with TRBJ2-5; no firm D call. This CDR3 spans 14 amino acids. The V gene lost 4 bases and the J gene lost 0 bases, with 9 bases spanning the gap. The germline CDR1 and CDR2 sequences are WSHSY and SAAADI. CDR3 protein: CASSVAEYQETQYF. The CDR3 DNA reads TGCGCCAGCAGTGTAGCAGAGTACCAAGAGACCCAGTACTTC.

The chain carries TRBV5-1 and TRBJ2-1; TRBD1 aligns across 9 bases. The CDR3 covers 15 residues. V gave up 5 bases and J gave up 3 bases; unmatched junction bases: 6. Germline V gene lookup returns CDR1 SGHRS and CDR2 YFSETQ. The DNA for the CDR3 is TGCGCCAGCAGTCTCCGGGACAGGGACTACAATGAGCAGTTCTTC. Amino acids: CASSLRDRDYNEQFF.

This clone has just one count. This sequence joins TRBV5-1 and TRBJ2-2, with D unresolved. CDR3 length: 13 residues. CDR1 is SGHRS, CDR2 YFSETQ, per germline. With 2 bases removed from V and 5 bases from J, the gap between germline ends came to 7 bases. The CDR3 DNA reads TGCGCCAGCAGCTTCAGAGGAACCGGGGAGCTGTTTTTT. Translation gives CASSFRGTGELFF.

This chain links TRBV11-2 with TRBJ2-1, with D possibly being TRBD2 (6 bases). CDR3 size: 15 residues. The germline V and J ends were trimmed by 5 bases and 6 bases, with 17 bases remaining between them. CDR1 is SGHAT and CDR2 is FQNNGV in the germline V gene. This chain's CDR3 is CASSPSPSALNEQFF. CDR3 nucleotide sequence: TGTGCCAGCAGCCCGAGCCCTAGCGCCCTCAATGAGCAGTTCTTC.

This chain joins TRBV5-6 and TRBJ2-7, with TRBD1 identical over 8 bases. Trimming took 7 bases from V and 1 from J; bases not matched to a gene: 4. The CDR3 length is 13 residues. CDR1 and CDR2 (germline): SGHDT, YYEEEE. Here the CDR3 reads CASEDRVSYEQYF. As DNA, the CDR3 is TGTGCCAGCGAGGACAGGGTTTCCTACGAGCAGTACTTC.

The genes are TRBV18 and TRBJ2-7, with TRBD2 as a possible D gene (6 bases). CDR1 is KGHSH, CDR2 LQKENI, per germline. The V end was cut by 6 bases, the J end by 7 bases, with 25 bases between. The CDR3 is 16 amino acids. CDR3 in DNA: TGTGCCAGCTCCCAAGGGGTTTCAGCGGGCTCAAAAGAGCAGTACTTC. Its translation: CASSQGVSAGSKEQYF. The full variable domain, rest sourced from reference TRBV18 and TRBJ2-7, is NAGVMQNPRHLVRRRGQEARLRCSPMKGHSHVYWYRQLPEEGLKFMVYLQKENIIDESGMPKERFSAEFPKEGPSILRIQQVVRGDSAAYFCASSQGVSAGSKEQYFGPGTRLTVT.